The next 18 T cell receptor beta chains were all read from a single sample in a study of identical twins listed by TCRdb under 2016. The protocol used for the library was 5' RACE. Instrument on record: Illumina HiSeq 2000. The public reads were reanalyzed by TCRdb: fastp trimming at Q25, MiXCR alignment, in-frame beta chains only. Rows matching on CDR3 protein sequence are summarized as one entry with the most common DNA and genes. Recorded for this sample are 250,000 to 300,000 distinct CDR3 sequences; about 8.9% of them occurred a single time. The ten largest make up approximately 3% of the sample. This sample was shared with a second study, whose subject was yellow fever vaccine responses in identical twins.

The sequencing sample was made of CD8+ T cells sorted from blood. The receptors here all came from a woman aged 18-30 years in good health.

This chain joins TRBV12-3 or TRBV12-4 and TRBJ1-6; D may be TRBD1 (6 bases). The CDR3 is 18 amino acids. With 11 bases removed from V and 2 bases from J, the gap between germline ends came to 25 bases. For the CDR3, the DNA is TGTGCCTTCAGTCCCCCCCCCGGGACATCAGCCTATAATTCACCCCTCCACTTT. It encodes CAFSPPPGTSAYNSPLHF.

As concerns this clonotype: This may be a read error: a much more frequent sequence differs by one nucleotide. This rearrangement joins TRBV29-1 to TRBJ2-1, with TRBD2 as a possible D gene (6 bases). Germline assignment: CDR1 SQVTM and CDR2 ANQGSEA. This CDR3 has 10 residues. Here the CDR3 reads CSLPGDELFF. As DNA, the CDR3 is TGCAGCTTACCGGGGGATGAGCTGTTCTTC.

This clonotype came up many times. The J gene is TRBJ2-3, the V gene TRBV6-1; 9 nucleotides align to TRBD1. With V trimmed by 5 bases and J by 5 bases, 11 bases remained unmatched. Germline loops: CDR1 MNHNS, CDR2 SASEGT. The CDR3 is 16 amino acids. In DNA form, the CDR3 reads TGTGCCAGCAGTAGTTACTCGGGACAGGGTGGAGATACGCAGTATTTT. Translated, it gives CASSSYSGQGGDTQYF.

In its sample, this clonotype was seen many times. The CDR3 DNA sequence: TGTGCCAGCAGTATAACAGGGCCAGATACGCAGTATTTT. It encodes CASSITGPDTQYF. This chain links TRBV12-3 or TRBV12-4 with TRBJ2-3; the D gene is possibly TRBD1 (6 bases). The V end was cut by 5 bases, the J end by 4 bases, with 10 bases between. The CDR3 has 13 amino acids.

This clonotype was observed a few times. The V call is TRBV2, the J call TRBJ2-7; 9 bases are shared with TRBD1. J lost 0 bases, V lost 6 bases, and 6 bases had no gene match. Germline V gives CDR1 SNHLY, CDR2 FYNNEI. The CDR3 has 15 residues. For the CDR3, the DNA is TGTGCCAGCAGGTCCGACAGGGGGATCTCCTACGAGCAGTACTTC. Protein sequence: CASRSDRGISYEQYF.

The sample holds many counts of this clonotype. The genes are TRBV7-9 and TRBJ1-1; possible D gene TRBD1, 5 bases. This CDR3 has 13 amino acids. CDR1 is SEHNR and CDR2 is FQNEAQ in the germline V gene (reference sequence). V gave up 3 bases and J gave up 4 bases, with 9 bases separating them. As DNA, the CDR3 is TGTGCCAGCAGCTTCGACGGGGCCACTGAAGCTTTCTTT. This encodes CASSFDGATEAFF.

This clonotype was observed a handful of times. The chain has TRBV6-2 or TRBV6-3 and TRBJ2-3; D is unclear. Between the trimmed V and J ends, which lost 2 bases and 4 bases, there was a span of 10 bases. Per the germline V gene, CDR1 is MNHEY and CDR2 is SVGEGT. The CDR3 extends over 14 amino acids. The CDR3 spells CASSYQIRPDTQYF. The CDR3 nucleotides are TGTGCCAGCAGTTACCAAATCCGGCCAGATACGCAGTATTTT.

Remarks on this clonotype: This may be a read error: a much more frequent sequence differs by one nucleotide. This chain uses TRBV29-1 with TRBJ2-5; 10 nucleotides agree with TRBD1. The germline CDR1 and CDR2 sequences are SQVTM and ANQGSEA. The CDR3 is 14 amino acids. DNA of the CDR3: TGCGGCGTTGCGAGGGACAGGGGAAGAGAGACCCAGTACTTC. Translating gives CGVARDRGRETQYF.

The CDR3 protein is CASSPGMTGLNYGYTF. CDR3 DNA sequence: TGTGCCAGCAGCCCAGGCATGACAGGGCTCAACTATGGCTACACCTTC. The chain recombines TRBV7-2 with TRBJ1-2, with 7 bases identical to TRBD1. The CDR3 is 16 amino acids. With V trimmed by 5 bases and J by 2 bases, 11 bases remained unmatched. Germline CDR1 SGHTA, CDR2 FQGNSA. Based on the CDR3 plus reference TRBV7-2 and TRBJ1-2, the full variable domain is GAGVSQSPSNKVTEKGKDVELRCDPISGHTALYWYRQSLGQGLEFLIYFQGNSAPDKSGLPSDRFSAERTGGSVSTLTIQRTQQEDSAVYLCASSPGMTGLNYGYTFGSGTRLTVV.

The CDR3: CASSQDRTNTGELFF. CDR3 sequence (DNA): TGCGCCAGCAGCCAAGATCGGACGAACACCGGGGAGCTGTTTTTT. This sequence joins TRBV4-3 and TRBJ2-2; D not resolved. The CDR3 is 15 amino acids. Trimming removed 0 bases at V and 0 bases at J, with 5 bases between. Germline values: CDR1 LGHNA, CDR2 YSLEER.

This clonotype turned up a few times. This chain connects TRBV7-8 to TRBJ2-1; tentatively, D is TRBD1 (6 bases). The CDR3 has 20 residues. Trimming shortened V by 3 bases and J by 2 bases, and 26 bases separated the two germline ends. Germline CDR1 SGHVS, CDR2 FQNEAQ. CDR3 region: CASSFLGGGEGSRTYNEQFF. In DNA, the CDR3 is TGTGCCAGCAGCTTCCTTGGGGGCGGAGAGGGGTCGCGTACCTACAATGAGCAGTTCTTC.

The rearrangement joins TRBV27 to TRBJ2-5, with 15 bases that match TRBD2. The CDR3 is made up of 19 amino acids. V trimming: 0 bases; J trimming: 4 bases; junction bases outside the gene matches: 9. Germline V gene data show CDR1 as MNHEY and CDR2 as SMNVEV (reference sequence). The CDR3 nucleotides are TGTGCCAGCAGTTTATCCGGACTAGCGGGGGGGCCGGATGGAGAGACCCAGTACTTC. Residues: CASSLSGLAGGPDGETQYF.

This clonotype appeared many times. The chain couples TRBV21-1 to TRBJ2-3; TRBD2 reflects the table's D call only, with no check against the DNA. TRBV21-1 constitutes a pseudogene. CDR3 length: 17 amino acids. The DNA for the CDR3 is TGTGCCAGCAGCAAAGATAAGTCTAGCGGAGTCACAGATACGCAGTATTTT. This translates into CASSKDKSSGVTDTQYF.

This clonotype was observed a handful of times. The chain recombines TRBV7-3 with TRBJ2-7; TRBD2 might be the D (6 bases). The CDR3 has 15 residues. Germline values: CDR1 SGHTA, CDR2 FQGTGA. The ends were cut back, 4 bases at V and 5 bases at J, with 18 bases in the middle. CDR3 coding DNA: TGTGCCAGCAGCTCGCGGGCTGGAGGAGGGGACGAGCAGTACTTC. Amino acids: CASSSRAGGGDEQYF. Combining the CDR3 with reference TRBV7-3 and TRBJ2-7 gives the whole variable domain GAGVSQTPSNKVTEKGKYVELRCDPISGHTALYWYRQSLGQGPEFLIYFQGTGAADDSGLPNDRFFAVRPEGSVSTLKIQRTERGDSAVYLCASSSRAGGGDEQYFGPGTRLTVT.

The rearrangement links TRBV7-9 to TRBJ2-3, with 7 nucleotides matching TRBD1. This CDR3 has 16 residues. The germline gives CDR1 SEHNR, CDR2 FQNEAQ (reference sequence). V shed 5 bases and J 0 bases; nucleotides not matched to a gene: 8. In DNA, the CDR3 is TGTGCCAGCAGCCCTCAACAGGGGCCAAGCACAGATACGCAGTATTTT. Translation gives CASSPQQGPSTDTQYF.

The rearrangement joins TRBV15 to TRBJ2-5; D possibly corresponds to TRBD1 (5 bases). V lost 1 base and J 4 bases, leaving 13 bases between the germline ends. The CDR3 is made up of 15 amino acids. Germline values: CDR1 LNHNV, CDR2 YYDKDF (reference sequence). The CDR3 loop reads CATSRVLGLAETQYF. The CDR3 region has the DNA TGTGCCACCAGCAGAGTATTGGGGCTCGCAGAGACCCAGTACTTC.

The table lists this clonotype with many counts. The V and J genes are TRBV29-1 and TRBJ2-1, with a possible D match to TRBD2 (5 bases). The CDR3 has 12 amino acids. Germline V lookup: CDR1 SQVTM, CDR2 ANQGSEA. V lost 4 bases and J 10 bases, leaving 14 bases between the germline ends. The CDR3 DNA follows: TGCAGCGTTGGGGTGGCCCAGCGGGAGCAGTTCTTC. Translated, it gives CSVGVAQREQFF.

This clonotype was detected only a few times. The chain is built from TRBV27 and TRBJ1-2; D may be TRBD1 (5 bases). The length of the CDR3 is 19 residues. The V gene lost 4 bases and the J gene lost 5 bases, with 29 bases spanning the gap. The V gene's germline CDR1 is MNHEY and CDR2 SMNVEV (reference sequence). DNA of the CDR3: TGTGCCAGCAGTTCCCTCCCCGGGACGGGGGACGTGGAGGGGTATGGCTACACCTTC. It yields the protein CASSSLPGTGDVEGYGYTF.